This TCR beta chain was captured by sequencing in a study of cytomegalovirus exposure and HLA in healthy donors. The CDR3 totals 16 residues. V was clipped by 4 bases and J by 3 bases, with 20 bases between them. Per the germline V gene, CDR1 is SGDLS and CDR2 is YYNGEE. Only one count was recorded for this clone. Its antigen is unknown. 60 Vbeta and 13 Jbeta primers were used in PCR. Only in-frame clones appear in the TCRdb table, and some are missing; sequencing was by immunoSEQ multiplex PCR. The sample includes about 93,000 clones, 82% of them seen just once. General study findings and limits: The authors later found HLA-associated TCR beta chains more clonally expanded than equally common others. The Asian-associated ancestry cluster reportedly had fewer N-insertions than the 666-donor mean in a later analysis. Most of the CMV-associated TCR beta chains (in a later analysis) appeared to be HLA-restricted.

Sequencing was performed on PBMCs. This TCR came from a man between 45 and 60 years old in good health and CMV-seronegative. The chain combines TRBV9 with TRBJ2-7, with D possibly being TRBD2 (6 bases). The CDR3 bases are TGTGCCAGCAGCTCCGGAGGGCAGGTGGGGGTCTACGAGCAGTACTTC. Its protein product is CASSSGGQVGVYEQYF.